One sample yielded the 10 T cell receptor beta chains listed below, sequenced in a study of blood T cells in healthy people across ages. It was with a sample-barcoded 5' primer and a J-beta primer mix that a second PCR of about 7 to 12 cycles was run. MiXCR, run by TCRdb on the 5' RACE reads, gives a single entry per CDR3 protein. Here the sample spans 1.5 million to 2 million distinct CDR3 sequences, over 25% being singletons. The specimen was blood. All receptors come from a woman in her 30s in good health.

With respect to this clonotype: This may arise from a read error, as a much more abundant clone is one base away. The rearrangement joins TRBV27 to TRBJ2-2, with D perhaps given as TRBD1 or TRBD2 (5 bases each). The CDR3 spans 13 residues. CDR1 MNHEY and CDR2 SMNVEV come from the germline V gene (reference sequence). The DNA for the CDR3 is TGTGCCTGCAGTTTGTGGGGGACCGGGGAGCTGTTTTTT. Protein sequence: CACSLWGTGELFF.

The V gene is TRBV9, the J gene TRBJ1-4; D might be TRBD1 (5 bases). V lost 0 bases and J lost 8, with 14 bases in between. The CDR3 is 15 residues long. The germline gives CDR1 SGDLS, CDR2 YYNGEE. The CDR3 coding sequence is TGTGCCAGCAGCGTAGAATGGGGCGCCGGGGAAAAACTGTTTTTT. Its translation: CASSVEWGAGEKLFF.

Only a few counts were recorded for this clonotype. V and J are TRBV11-3 and TRBJ2-5; either TRBD1 or TRBD2 may fit D (5 bases each). The J call may be incorrect, as the DNA end agrees better with TRBJ2-7. The CDR3 spans 14 residues. CDR1 SGHNT and CDR2 YENEEA come from the germline V gene. CDR3 sequence reads: CASSLGDGDYEQYF. The CDR3 bases are TGTGCCAGCAGCCTTGGGGACGGGGACTACGAGCAGTACTTC.

This clonotype has a count of ten or more. The chain combines TRBV28 with TRBJ1-5, with 8 bases that match TRBD1. The CDR3 covers 15 residues. Germline lookup yields CDR1 MDHEN and CDR2 SYDVKM. V lost 4 bases, J lost 2 bases, and 4 bases stayed unmatched. CDR3 sequence: CASSSGGSGNQPQHF. In nucleotides, the CDR3 is TGTGCCAGCAGTTCAGGGGGCAGTGGCAATCAGCCCCAGCATTTT.

The CDR3 protein is CASSFRGGQFF. The DNA of the CDR3 is TGTGCCAGCAGCTTCCGTGGAGGGCAGTTCTTC. V and J are TRBV7-8 and TRBJ2-1; D possibly corresponds to TRBD2 (5 bases). CDR3 length: 11 residues. V lost 3 bases to trimming and J lost 12 bases, with 9 bases between them. Per the germline V gene, CDR1 is SGHVS and CDR2 is FQNEAQ.

V usage is TRBV7-9 and J usage is TRBJ1-4; no clear D. Trimming left V 1 base short and J 3 bases short, with 9 bases between. Germline lookup yields CDR1 SEHNR and CDR2 FQNEAQ (reference sequence). The CDR3 spans 15 residues. DNA for the CDR3: TGTGCCAGCAGCTTAGGCTTGGGCTCTAATGAAAAACTGTTTTTT. It specifies CASSLGLGSNEKLFF.

This clonotype was detected a few times. The V call is TRBV10-3, the J call TRBJ2-7; 10 bases are a match to TRBD2. V lost 2 bases and J lost 6; bases outside the gene matches: 4. The CDR3 loop spans 14 amino acids. Per the germline V gene, CDR1 is ENHRY and CDR2 is SYGVKD. The CDR3 DNA follows: TGTGCCATCAGTGAGAGCGGGAGGGTAGGCGAGCAGTACTTC. Residues: CAISESGRVGEQYF.

The rearrangement joins TRBV5-1 to TRBJ1-1; maybe TRBD1 (5 bases). The CDR3 is made up of 15 amino acids. CDR1 SGHRS and CDR2 YFSETQ come from the germline V gene. The germline V and J ends were trimmed by 4 bases and 0 bases, with 13 bases remaining between them. The CDR3, as DNA: TGCGCCAGCAGCATAACCCCGGGACTGAACACTGAAGCTTTCTTT. It specifies CASSITPGLNTEAFF.

This clonotype was counted at least ten times. The rearrangement links TRBV7-7 to TRBJ2-1, with D possibly being TRBD2 (6 bases). Germline lookup yields CDR1 SSHAT and CDR2 FNYEAQ (reference sequence). Trimming removed 5 bases from V and 5 bases from J, with 10 bases in between. The CDR3 length is 13 residues. CDR3 region: CASSAGGNNEQFF. In nucleotides, the CDR3 is TGTGCCAGCAGCGCCGGAGGGAACAATGAGCAGTTCTTC. The whole variable domain, filled in from reference TRBV7-7 and TRBJ2-1, reads GAGVSQSPRYKVTKRGQDVTLRCDPISSHATLYWYQQALGQGPEFLTYFNYEAQPDKSGLPSDRFSAERPEGSISTLTIQRTEQRDSAMYRCASSAGGNNEQFFGPGTRLTVL.

In regard to this clonotype: A read error may be the cause here, since a much bigger clone is one base away. This rearrangement joins TRBV7-8 to TRBJ2-5; TRBD2 matches at 8 bases. Germline V gives CDR1 SGHVS, CDR2 FQNEAQ. The V and J ends lost 2 bases and 4 bases, in that order; junction bases with no gene match: 3. The CDR3 consists of 14 residues. CDR3 residues: CASSLRLAIETQYF. DNA of the CDR3: TGTGCCAGCAGCTTAAGACTAGCGATAGAGACCCAGTACTTC.